Listed below are T cell receptor beta chains from one sample, sequenced in a study of T cells in Graves' hyperthyroidism and ophthalmopathy. From the multiplex PCR reads, TCRdb called clonotypes with MiXCR, one entry per CDR3 protein. The repertoire includes 40,000 or so distinct CDR3 sequences, 40% to 55% of them detected once, and approximately 6.2% sits in the top ten. The sample consisted of blood. These receptor sequences come from a woman in her fifties or sixties with Graves' hyperthyroidism that later progressed to Graves' ophthalmopathy. Both conserved end residues are part of each CDR3. A D gene is named only where the DNA matches it firmly. The listing skips clone size in some rows; elsewhere it reads once, few, many or a size class.

J,V,size,D,DNA,CDR3
TRBJ2-1,TRBV29-1,.,TRBD2,TGCAGCGTTTATAGCGGGAGGACCTACAATGAGCAGTTCTTC,CSVYSGRTYNEQFF
TRBJ2-3,TRBV29-1,.,.,TGCAGCGTTGTAGTAATAACAGATACGCAGTATTTT,CSVVVITDTQYF
TRBJ1-1,TRBV5-1,many,.,TGCGCCAGCAGAGGGGACACTGAAGCTTTCTTT,CASRGDTEAFF
TRBJ1-1,TRBV27,.,TRBD1,TGTGCCAGCAGTCCTCAGACAGGGGGGCTCACTGAAGCTTTCTTT,CASSPQTGGLTEAFF
TRBJ2-3,TRBV7-8,.,.,TGTGCCTGCAGCTCGCGACTAGGAGCGCCAGAGACCCAGTATTTT,CACSSRLGAPETQYF
TRBJ1-5,TRBV7-2,medium-sized,.,TGTGCCAGCAGCTTAGTGGGAGTTCAGCCCCAGCATTTT,CASSLVGVQPQHF
TRBJ2-5,TRBV24-1,once,TRBD2,TGTGCCACCAGTGGCGCGGGAGGGCGCGAGACCCAGTACTTC,CATSGAGGRETQYF
TRBJ2-1,TRBV14,.,.,TGTGCCAGCAGCCAATGGAGAAATGAGCAGTTCTTC,CASSQWRNEQFF
TRBJ2-3,TRBV20-1,.,TRBD2,TGCGGTGCTAGAGACCCGACTAGCGGGAGTCAGCAGTATTTT,CGARDPTSGSQQYF
TRBJ1-5,TRBV7-2,medium-sized,.,TGTGCCAGCAGCTTAGTCGGGACCGATCAGCCCCAGCATTTT,CASSLVGTDQPQHF
TRBJ1-1,TRBV10-3,medium-sized,TRBD1,TGTGCCATCAGCGGACAGGCCTACACTGAAGCTTTCTTT,CAISGQAYTEAFF
TRBJ2-5,TRBV4-1,.,TRBD1,TGCGCCAGCAGCCATCGACAGGGGGCGGGCGAGACCCAGTACTTC,CASSHRQGAGETQYF
TRBJ1-4,TRBV5-1,many,TRBD1,TGCGCCAGCAGCCTCGGGACAGGGGATGCAACTAATGAAAAACTGTTTTTT,CASSLGTGDATNEKLFF
TRBJ1-4,TRBV20-1,.,.,TGCAGTGCTAGGGACAACACAGATAATGAAAAACTGTTTTTT,CSARDNTDNEKLFF
TRBJ2-3,TRBV7-2,many,TRBD1,TGTGCCAGCAGCTCCGTGGGACAGGGCGCCACAGATACGCAGTATTTT,CASSSVGQGATDTQYF
TRBJ1-1,TRBV11-3,many,.,TGTGCCAGCAGCGCGAGAGCTGAAGCTTTCTTT,CASSARAEAFF
TRBJ2-7,TRBV5-1,many,TRBD1,TGCGCCAGCAGCCATACGGGACAGGGCTACTACGAGCAGTACTTC,CASSHTGQGYYEQYF
TRBJ1-6,TRBV20-1,.,.,TGCAGTGCTAGAGACACGACAGATTCACCCCTCCACTTT,CSARDTTDSPLHF
TRBJ2-2,TRBV5-5,once,.,TGTGCCAGCAGCTTAGGACAGGGGGAGCTGTTTTTT,CASSLGQGELFF
TRBJ1-2,TRBV11-3,many,.,TGTGCCAGCAGCTTAGAGGGACGGCGCTCTAACTATGGCTACACCTTC,CASSLEGRRSNYGYTF
TRBJ2-1,TRBV4-1,once,.,TGCGCCAGCAGCCTCAAGGGGGGCGGGGGCCGCTTGTTCTTC,CASSLKGGGGRLFF
TRBJ2-1,TRBV29-1,.,.,TGCAGCGGTAGTATACTAGGTATGAGGGCTGAGCAGTTCTTC,CSGSILGMRAEQFF
TRBJ1-6,TRBV5-4,many,.,TGTGCCAGCAGCCCCCGGGGGCCTAATTCACCCCTCCACTTT,CASSPRGPNSPLHF
TRBJ1-5,TRBV6-4,.,.,TGTGCCAGCAGTGACTCCTACACGGATACGCAGCATTTT,CASSDSYTDTQHF
TRBJ2-3,TRBV5-1,.,.,TGCGCCAGCAGCCCAGACAGCACAGGTACGCAGTATTTC,CASSPDSTGTQYF